This T cell receptor beta chain derives from a study of tumor-infiltrating lymphocytes in primary liver carcinoma. The CDR3 loop spans 15 amino acids. CDR1 is ENHRY, CDR2 SYGVKD, per germline. Priming with a constant-region primer yielded TCR beta cDNA from 400 to 500 ng total RNA. Three rounds of nested multiplex PCR with slightly modified ARM-PCR produced TCR beta libraries. For approximately 10 cycles apiece, the opening two PCR rounds ran with TRBV1-TRBV30 forward primers and a C-beta reverse primer. TCRdb re-analysed the multiplex PCR reads in MiXCR, keeping a single row per CDR3 protein. This table has about 200,000 distinct CDR3 sequences, 65% appearing once. Extraction also yielded germline DNA, while blood RNA was obtained from unsorted whole blood. With regard to this clonotype: One base away lies a much larger clone, so this may be a sequencing read error.

The specimen sequenced was peripheral blood. This TCR was sampled from an older woman with primary liver carcinoma and hepatitis B virus infection. The gene calls are TRBV10-3 and TRBJ2-2; 10 positions match TRBD1. CDR3 loop: CAIRDRGKDTRELFF. In nucleotides, the CDR3 is TGTGCCATCAGGGACAGGGGGAAGGACACCCGGGAGCTGTTTTTT.